The 32 T cell receptor beta chains in this list originate from one sample, sequenced in a study of Tregs in tolerant kidney transplant recipients. Some clones are missing from TCRdb's copy, which holds only in-frame ones; the method was immunoSEQ multiplex PCR. The specimen's table records around 48,000 clones. Sequencing used CD4+ T cells from blood, obtained before the transplant. These receptors were taken from a human donor who received a combined kidney and bone marrow transplant.

As for this clone: From the germline J gene comes the end of the CDR3, since the read stops 3 residues before it. The V call is TRBV19, the J call TRBJ2-5; the D is unclear. Per germline, CDR1 LNHDA and CDR2 SQIVND (reference sequence). The CDR3 runs to 11 residues. V was shortened by 5 bases and J by 4 bases, with 5 bases between the two germline ends. CDR3 DNA (partial): TGTGCCAGTAGTGCGAGAGAGACC. Encoded protein: CASSARET. The CDR3 as a whole reads CASSARETQYF.

As to this clone: The observed sequence ends 3 residues before the CDR3 terminus, with the missing tail filled in from the germline J gene. The V gene is TRBV5-1, the J gene TRBJ1-4, with 9 bases that match TRBD1. The CDR3 totals 15 residues. Trimming cost V 2 bases and J 3 bases; bases outside gene matches: 2. Per germline, CDR1 SGHRS and CDR2 YFSETQ. Incomplete CDR3 DNA: TGCGCCAGCAGCTTACAGGGGGCTGCTAATGAAAAA. It is translated as CASSLQGAANEK. The full CDR3 reads CASSLQGAANEKLFF.

To note about this clone: The read gets to within 3 residues of the CDR3 end, and the germline J gene fills in the rest. This sequence joins TRBV20-1 and TRBJ2-1; a weak D match, TRBD1 (7 bases). Germline V gives CDR1 DFQATT, CDR2 SNEGSKA (reference sequence). Trimming shortened V by 3 bases and J by 7 bases, and 22 bases separated the two germline ends. The CDR3 contains 16 residues. The part of the CDR3 DNA that was read is TGCAGTGCTAGTAAGGGTCAGGGGGGCGGCGTGAATGAG. Protein product: CSASKGQGGGVNE. The entire CDR3 protein is CSASKGQGGGVNEQFF.

The CDR3 sequence: CASSIQDSYTDTQYF. Partial CDR3 DNA: TGTGCCAGTAGTATCCAGGACAGCTACACAGATACG. The gene calls are TRBV19 and TRBJ2-3, with D possibly being TRBD1 (6 bases). The observed sequence ends 3 residues before the CDR3 terminus, with the missing tail filled in from the germline J gene. Germline CDR1 LNHDA, CDR2 SQIVND (reference sequence). CDR3 length equals 15 residues. Trimming stripped 3 bases from V and 2 bases from J, with 12 bases between.

In the case of this clone: The read terminates 3 residues before the CDR3 end, so the remaining end is supplied by the germline J gene. The genes are TRBV6-2 or TRBV6-3 and TRBJ2-7; TRBD2 aligns across 11 bases. Germline assignment: CDR1 MNHEY and CDR2 SVGEGT. The CDR3 sequence is 15 residues long. Unmatched junction bases numbered 6, after V lost 5 bases and J lost 3 bases. The covered CDR3 bases are TGTGCCAGCAGTCGGGGACTAGCGGTCTACTACGAG. Amino acids: CASSRGLAVYYE. Given in full, the CDR3 is CASSRGLAVYYEQYF.

Concerning this clone itself: The read terminates 3 residues ahead of where the CDR3 ends, so the germline J gene completes it. The gene calls are TRBV7-8 and TRBJ2-1, with 10 bases matching TRBD1. The germline V gene encodes CDR1 SGHVS and CDR2 FQNEAQ. The CDR3 contains 13 residues. V dropped 4 bases and J dropped 8; count of bases not matched to a gene: 2. CDR3 DNA (partial): TGTGCCAGCAGCTGGGACAGGGGATATGAG. This sequence encodes CASSWDRGYE. The whole CDR3 reads CASSWDRGYEQFF. The whole variable domain, remainder taken from reference TRBV7-8 and TRBJ2-1, is GAGVSQSPRYKVAKRGQDVALRCDPISGHVSLFWYQQALGQGPEFLTYFQNEAQLDKSGLPSDRFFAERPEGSVSTLKIQRTQQEDSAVYLCASSWDRGYEQFFGPGTRLTVL.

Worth noting for this clone: The read ends 3 residues shy of where the CDR3 ends; the end is completed using the germline J gene. The rearrangement joins TRBV20-1 to TRBJ2-5; TRBD1 matches 8 bases. J was trimmed by 2 bases and V by 0 bases; bases with no gene match: 8. Germline CDR1 and CDR2: DFQATT and SNEGSKA (reference sequence). There are 16 residues in the CDR3. CDR3 sequence: CSARDLGQALQETQYF. The sequenced CDR3 bases are TGCAGTGCTAGAGATCTGGGACAGGCCCTACAAGAGACC.

About this clone itself: The read gets to within 3 residues of the CDR3 end, and the germline J gene fills in the rest. This chain joins TRBV5-1 and TRBJ2-7; possible D gene TRBD1, 5 bases. This CDR3 region has 15 residues. Trimming took off 0 bases at V and 1 base at J, with 11 bases between the two ends. CDR1 and CDR2 from the germline V gene are SGHRS and YFSETQ. The chain's CDR3 is CASSLGTGRSYEQYF. Partial CDR3 DNA: TGCGCCAGCAGCTTGGGCACAGGCCGATCCTACGAG. Looking up the rest from reference TRBV5-1 and TRBJ2-7 gives the full variable domain: KAGVTQTPRYLIKTRGQQVTLSCSPISGHRSVSWYQQTPGQGLQFLFEYFSETQRNKGNFPGRFSGRQFSNSRSEMNVSTLELGDSALYLCASSLGTGRSYEQYFGPGTRLTVT.

With regard to this clone: The CDR3 end is not reached by the read, which stops 3 residues before it; the germline J gene fills it in. The chain couples TRBV5-1 to TRBJ2-1; 7 bases fit TRBD1. From germline, CDR1 is SGHRS and CDR2 YFSETQ. The CDR3 runs 12 residues. V was clipped by 4 bases and J by 7 bases; unmatched bases: 2. The DNA read from the CDR3 is TGCGCCAGCAGCCAACAGGGGAATGAG. It codes for CASSQQGNE. The full CDR3 sequence reads CASSQQGNEQFF.

A word on this clone: Sequencing ends 3 residues short of the CDR3 end; the germline J gene provides the rest. The gene calls are TRBV19 and TRBJ1-5, with 7 bases that match TRBD1. Germline loops: CDR1 LNHDA, CDR2 SQIVND (reference sequence). J lost 2 bases, V lost 6 bases, and 4 bases had no gene match. CDR3 size: 14 residues. CDR3 DNA (partial): TGTGCCAGTAGCATAACAGGGGGCAATCAGCCC. This gives the protein CASSITGGNQP. The whole CDR3 sequence is CASSITGGNQPQHF.

A note on this clone: The read terminates 3 residues before the CDR3 end, so the remaining end is supplied by the germline J gene. This chain links TRBV29-1 with TRBJ1-4; 12 nucleotides line up with TRBD1. Looked up from germline, CDR1 is SQVTM and CDR2 is ANQGSEA. With 7 bases clipped from V and 8 bases from J, the junction kept 5 bases outside the gene matches. The CDR3 runs to 13 residues. This CDR3 is CSALGQGAEKLFF. Partial CDR3 DNA: TGCAGCGCCCTGGGACAGGGGGCAGAAAAA.

Of note for this clone: The missing CDR3 end, 3 residues past where the read stops, is filled in from the germline J gene. The V call is TRBV19, the J call TRBJ2-1; 11 bases line up with TRBD2. The V and J ends lost 2 bases and 8 bases, in that order; junction bases with no gene match: 5. This CDR3 comprises 15 residues. Germline CDR1 reads LNHDA; CDR2 reads SQIVND (reference sequence). The CDR3 DNA, read in part, is TGTGCCAGTAGTATAATAGCGGGAGGGCCCGATGAG. It codes for CASSIIAGGPDE. The entire CDR3 reads CASSIIAGGPDEQFF.

Notes on this clone: One end of the junction varies from germline; a read error may be responsible. Read data end 3 residues before the CDR3 end; the end is taken from the germline J gene. V is TRBV30 and J is TRBJ2-1, with D maybe TRBD2 (6 bases). This CDR3 contains 14 residues. Germline lookup yields CDR1 GTSNPN and CDR2 SVGIG (reference sequence). Here the CDR3 reads CAWRAGPSSNEQFF. CDR3 bases read: TGTGCCTGGAGGGCGGGGCCCTCCTCCAATGAG.

With respect to this clone: From the germline J gene comes the end of the CDR3, since the read stops 3 residues before it. This chain links TRBV6-1 with TRBJ2-5; tentatively, D is TRBD2 (5 bases). The CDR3 totals 18 residues. Per germline, CDR1 MNHNS and CDR2 SASEGT. The ends were cut back, 1 base at V and 0 bases at J, with 18 bases in the middle. CDR3 DNA (partial): TGTGCCAGCAGTGAAGTGAGGACTCGACTTTCTTACCAAGAGACC. Translating gives CASSEVRTRLSYQET. The entire CDR3 sequence reads CASSEVRTRLSYQETQYF.

With respect to this clone: Read sequence stops 3 residues before the CDR3 end, and the germline J gene provides the missing end. The genes are TRBV20-1 and TRBJ2-1; 11 bases align to TRBD2. V was clipped by 2 bases and J by 7 bases; unmatched bases: 4. The CDR3 is made up of 14 amino acids. Germline V lookup: CDR1 DFQATT, CDR2 SNEGSKA (reference sequence). CDR3 bases read: TGCAGTGCTAGAAATAGCGGGAGGGGTAATGAG. Translating it yields CSARNSGRGNE. The full CDR3 reads CSARNSGRGNEQFF.

Remarks on this clone: The read stops 3 residues short of the end of the CDR3; the missing end is completed from the germline J gene. This chain links TRBV6-1 with TRBJ2-5; TRBD1 matches 9 bases. Germline loops: CDR1 MNHNS, CDR2 SASEGT. The CDR3 loop spans 16 amino acids. V lost 4 bases, J lost 5 bases, and 11 bases stayed unmatched. CDR3 DNA, as far as it was read: TGTGCCAGCAGTGGCCGAAGGGGACAGGGTTCGGAGACC. This codes for CASSGRRGQGSET. The whole CDR3 sequence reads CASSGRRGQGSETQYF.

Notes on this clone: The CDR3 extends 3 residues past the end of the read, so its final part is completed from the germline J gene. V is TRBV30 and J is TRBJ2-1; D is perhaps TRBD1 or TRBD2 (6 bases each). This CDR3 region has 14 residues. CDR1 and CDR2 from the germline V gene are GTSNPN and SVGIG (reference sequence). The ends were cut back, 0 bases at V and 7 bases at J, with 13 bases in the middle. Here the CDR3 reads CAWSVSRRGNEQFF. The covered CDR3 bases are TGTGCCTGGAGTGTGAGCCGGAGGGGGAATGAG.

As for this clone: Read coverage stops 3 residues before the CDR3 terminus; the germline J gene supplies the remainder. The chain joins TRBV5-4 to TRBJ2-5, with D perhaps TRBD2 (5 bases). Between the trimmed V and J ends, which lost 5 bases and 2 bases, there was a span of 13 bases. The germline CDR1 and CDR2 sequences are SGHNT and YYREEE (reference sequence). This CDR3 comprises 14 residues. CDR3 in amino acids: CASSWLATQETQYF. CDR3 bases read: TGTGCCAGCAGTTGGTTAGCGACTCAAGAGACC.

Worth noting for this clone: The sequence runs out 3 residues before the end of the CDR3; the remainder is reconstructed from the germline J gene. V gene TRBV7-2 combines with J gene TRBJ2-5, with D hard to call. Looked up from germline, CDR1 is SGHTA and CDR2 is FQGNSA. This CDR3 is 13 amino acids long. The V and J ends lost 3 bases and 4 bases respectively, with 9 bases between them. The sequenced CDR3 bases are TGTGCCAGCAGCTTCGGTAGTGGAGAGACC. Translated: CASSFGSGET. The full CDR3 reads CASSFGSGETQYF.

The CDR3 region is CASSFGDSRGAYEQYF. The CDR3 bases that were read are TGCGCCAGCAGCTTCGGGGACAGCAGGGGAGCCTACGAG. This chain links TRBV5-1 with TRBJ2-7; 7 nucleotides agree with TRBD1. The CDR3 extends 3 residues past the end of the read, so its final part is completed from the germline J gene. The CDR3 runs 16 residues. The germline CDR1 and CDR2 sequences are SGHRS and YFSETQ. Trimming at V came to 2 bases and at J to 2 bases, leaving 10 bases not matched to a gene.

In the case of this clone: From the germline J gene comes the end of the CDR3, since the read stops 3 residues before it. V is TRBV20-1 and J is TRBJ2-1, with D perhaps matching TRBD2 (6 bases). V dropped 0 bases and J dropped 8 bases, with 17 bases sitting between them. This CDR3 is 15 amino acids long. Looked up from germline, CDR1 is DFQATT and CDR2 is SNEGSKA (reference sequence). The CDR3 here is CSARDHSPRGDEQFF. The CDR3 bases that were read are TGCAGTGCTAGAGATCACTCCCCGCGGGGCGATGAG.

Incomplete CDR3 DNA: TGCAGTGCTAGAGATCCAGCGATCAGCTCCTACAATGAG. This codes for CSARDPAISSYNE. The whole CDR3 region reads CSARDPAISSYNEQFF. V usage is TRBV20-1 and J usage is TRBJ2-1; no definite D call. The read falls 3 residues short of the CDR3 end, and the missing part is taken from the germline J gene. The CDR3 spans 16 residues. V lost 0 bases and J lost 0, with 12 bases in between. Germline CDR1 is DFQATT and CDR2 is SNEGSKA (reference sequence).

Note on this clone: The read terminates 3 residues before the CDR3 end, so the remaining end is supplied by the germline J gene. The chain has TRBV29-1 and TRBJ1-1, with a tentative D call TRBD1 (5 bases). CDR3 length: 16 amino acids. Germline V gene lookup returns CDR1 SQVTM and CDR2 ANQGSEA. Trimming took 0 bases from V and 3 from J, leaving 17 bases between them. The CDR3 loop reads CSVEEGLGWFDTEAFF. The covered CDR3 bases are TGCAGCGTTGAAGAGGGGCTGGGATGGTTTGACACTGAA.

As to this clone: The DNA ends 3 residues before the CDR3 does, and the rest of the CDR3 is filled in from the germline J gene. V gene TRBV7-6 combines with J gene TRBJ1-1; TRBD1 is a possible D gene (5 bases). The CDR3 runs to 14 residues. CDR1 and CDR2 from the germline V gene are SGHVS and FNYEAQ. V lost 5 bases to trimming and J lost 4 bases, with 14 bases between them. CDR3 protein: CASSTGGVGTEAFF. CDR3 DNA, as far as it was read: TGTGCCAGCAGCACTGGGGGGGTTGGCACTGAA.

As regards this clone: The sequence runs out 3 residues before the end of the CDR3; the remainder is reconstructed from the germline J gene. The chain couples TRBV20-1 to TRBJ2-1; TRBD1 agrees at 9 bases. There are 15 residues in the CDR3. CDR1 is DFQATT, CDR2 SNEGSKA, per germline (reference sequence). The junction had 8 bases not matched to a gene; V was cut back by 2 bases and J by 6 bases. CDR3 bases read: TGCAGTGCTAGAAGGCCGGACAGGGGAGGCAATGAG. Translating gives CSARRPDRGGNE. The full CDR3 protein reads CSARRPDRGGNEQFF.

As regards this clone: The read stops 3 residues short of the end of the CDR3; the missing end is completed from the germline J gene. J is TRBJ1-2 and V is TRBV5-6; D may be TRBD1 (5 bases). With 2 bases removed from V and 1 base from J, the gap between germline ends came to 9 bases. This CDR3 is 14 amino acids long. Germline V lookup: CDR1 SGHDT, CDR2 YYEEEE. The CDR3 spells CASSFGGVNYGYTF. The part of the CDR3 DNA that was read is TGTGCCAGCAGCTTCGGGGGAGTTAACTATGGC.

Worth noting for this clone: With the read ending 3 residues before the CDR3 end, the germline J gene is used to fill in that end. The V and J genes are TRBV7-9 and TRBJ1-1, with no clear D. Per the germline V gene, CDR1 is SEHNR and CDR2 is FQNEAQ (reference sequence). This CDR3 contains 14 residues. Trimming shortened V by 3 bases and J by 4 bases, and 12 bases separated the two germline ends. The CDR3 sequence is CASSFHAGFTEAFF. CDR3 DNA, as far as it was read: TGTGCCAGCAGCTTCCACGCAGGCTTCACTGAA. Filled out from reference TRBV7-9 and TRBJ1-1, the complete variable domain reads DTGVSQNPRHKITKRGQNVTFRCDPISEHNRLYWYRQTLGQGPEFLTYFQNEAQLEKSRLLSDRFSAERPKGSFSTLEIQRTEQGDSAMYLCASSFHAGFTEAFFGQGTRLTVV.

The CDR3 reads CASSPGQDNYGYTF. The sequenced part of the CDR3 DNA is TGTGCCAGCTCACCGGGACAGGATAACTATGGC. J is TRBJ1-2 and V is TRBV18, with 8 bases that match TRBD1. The CDR3 is cut off 3 residues early in the read; its end comes from the germline J gene. Germline V CDR1 and CDR2: KGHSH, LQKENI. With 3 bases clipped from V and 1 base from J, the junction kept 1 base outside the gene matches. The length of the CDR3 is 14 residues.

For this clone: The read ends 3 residues before the CDR3 terminus; that terminus is restored from the germline J gene. The genes are TRBV2 and TRBJ2-1; D gene uncertain. The V gene lost 3 bases and the J gene lost 9 bases, with 21 bases spanning the gap. Germline lookup yields CDR1 SNHLY and CDR2 FYNNEI. The length of the CDR3 is 16 residues. The sequenced part of the CDR3 DNA is TGTGCCAGCAGTGATGAAAGCGACCCACCCCATGGTGAG. This sequence encodes CASSDESDPPHGE. The entire CDR3 reads CASSDESDPPHGEQFF.

With regard to this clone: The CDR3 end is not reached by the read, which stops 3 residues before it; the germline J gene fills it in. This chain uses TRBV7-3 with TRBJ2-5; 8 nucleotides align to TRBD2. The CDR3 consists of 14 residues. Germline V gene lookup returns CDR1 SGHTA and CDR2 FQGTGA. With V trimmed by 3 bases and J by 3 bases, 3 bases remained unmatched. The CDR3 loop is CASSFTGGEETQYF. CDR3 DNA, as far as it was read: TGTGCCAGCAGCTTCACGGGAGGGGAAGAGACC.

With respect to this clone: The read ends 3 residues before the CDR3 terminus; that terminus is restored from the germline J gene. The rearrangement uses TRBV29-1 and TRBJ2-3; a weak D match, TRBD2 (6 bases). Looked up from germline, CDR1 is SQVTM and CDR2 is ANQGSEA. There are 16 residues in the CDR3. The ends were cut back, 3 bases at V and 2 bases at J, with 18 bases in the middle. The CDR3 loop is CSVDSLASEFTDTQYF. The CDR3 bases that were read are TGCAGCGTTGACTCGCTAGCGAGCGAATTCACAGATACG.

Details on this clone: The CDR3 goes on 3 residues after the read ends, and that part is filled in from the germline J gene. The J gene is TRBJ1-1, the V gene TRBV20-1; possibly TRBD1 for D (6 bases). The germline V gene has CDR1 DFQATT and CDR2 SNEGSKA (reference sequence). The CDR3 is made up of 15 amino acids. Trimming left V 0 bases short and J 1 base short, with 12 bases between. The CDR3 region is CSARDSKTGNTEAFF. The DNA read from the CDR3 is TGCAGTGCTAGAGATTCGAAGACAGGGAACACTGAA.